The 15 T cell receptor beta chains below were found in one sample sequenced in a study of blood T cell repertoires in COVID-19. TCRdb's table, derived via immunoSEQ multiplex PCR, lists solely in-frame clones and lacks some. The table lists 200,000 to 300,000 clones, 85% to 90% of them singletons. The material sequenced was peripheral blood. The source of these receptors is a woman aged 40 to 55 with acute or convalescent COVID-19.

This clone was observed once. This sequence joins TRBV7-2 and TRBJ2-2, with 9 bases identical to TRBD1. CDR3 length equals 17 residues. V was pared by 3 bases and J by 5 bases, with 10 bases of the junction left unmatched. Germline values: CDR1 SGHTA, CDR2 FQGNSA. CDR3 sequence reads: CASSFDGGQGGTGELFF. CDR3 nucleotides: TGTGCCAGCAGCTTTGATGGGGGACAGGGAGGGACCGGGGAGCTGTTTTTT.

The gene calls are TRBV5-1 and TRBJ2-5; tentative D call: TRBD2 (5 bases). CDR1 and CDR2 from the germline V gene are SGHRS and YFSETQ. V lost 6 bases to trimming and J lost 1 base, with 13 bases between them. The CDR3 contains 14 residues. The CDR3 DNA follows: TGCGCCAGCAAAATCGGAGGAGTCCAAGAGACCCAGTACTTC. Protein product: CASKIGGVQETQYF.

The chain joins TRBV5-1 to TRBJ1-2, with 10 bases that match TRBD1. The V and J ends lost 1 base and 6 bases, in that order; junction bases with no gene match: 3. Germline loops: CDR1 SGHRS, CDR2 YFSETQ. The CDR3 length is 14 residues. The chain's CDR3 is CASSLRTGGDGYTF. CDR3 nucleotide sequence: TGCGCCAGCAGCTTGAGGACAGGGGGGGATGGCTACACCTTC.

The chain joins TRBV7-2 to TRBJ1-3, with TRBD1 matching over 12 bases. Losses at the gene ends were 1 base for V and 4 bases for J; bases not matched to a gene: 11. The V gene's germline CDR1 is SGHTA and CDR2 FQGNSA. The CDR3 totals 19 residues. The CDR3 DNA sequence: TGTGCCAGCAGCTTAGAGGGGACAGGGGGCGCCCGTGGAGGAAACACCATATATTTT. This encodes CASSLEGTGGARGGNTIYF.

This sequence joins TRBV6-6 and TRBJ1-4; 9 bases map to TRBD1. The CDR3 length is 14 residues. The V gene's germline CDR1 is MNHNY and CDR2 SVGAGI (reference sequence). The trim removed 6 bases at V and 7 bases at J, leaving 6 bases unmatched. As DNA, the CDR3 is TGTGCCAGCAGAGCCGGGACAGGGACTGAAAAACTGTTTTTT. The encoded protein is CASRAGTGTEKLFF.

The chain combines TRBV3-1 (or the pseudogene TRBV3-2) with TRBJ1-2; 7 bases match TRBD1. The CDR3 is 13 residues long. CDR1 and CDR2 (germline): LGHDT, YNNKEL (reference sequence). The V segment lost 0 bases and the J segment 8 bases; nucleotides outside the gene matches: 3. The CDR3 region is CASSQEGQRGYTF. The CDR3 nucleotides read TGTGCCAGCAGCCAAGAGGGACAGCGGGGCTACACCTTC.

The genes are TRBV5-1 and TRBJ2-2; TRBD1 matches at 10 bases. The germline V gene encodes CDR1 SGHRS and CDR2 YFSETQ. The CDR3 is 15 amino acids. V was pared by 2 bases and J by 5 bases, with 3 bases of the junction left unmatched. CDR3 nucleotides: TGCGCCAGCAGCTTTCGGGACAGGGGAACCGGGGAGCTGTTTTTT. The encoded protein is CASSFRDRGTGELFF.

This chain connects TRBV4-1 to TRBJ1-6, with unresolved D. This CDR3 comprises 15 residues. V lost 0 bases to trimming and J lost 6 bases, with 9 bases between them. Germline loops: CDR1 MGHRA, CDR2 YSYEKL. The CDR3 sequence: CASSQEMRVNSPLHF. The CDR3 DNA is TGCGCCAGCAGCCAAGAGATGAGGGTTAATTCACCCCTCCACTTT.

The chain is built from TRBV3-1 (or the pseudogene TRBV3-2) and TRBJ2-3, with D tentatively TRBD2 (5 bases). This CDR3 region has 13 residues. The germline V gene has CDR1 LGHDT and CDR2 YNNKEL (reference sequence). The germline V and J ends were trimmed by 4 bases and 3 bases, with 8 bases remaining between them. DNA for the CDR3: TGTGCCAGCAGCCTCCGGGGAACAGATACGCAGTATTTT. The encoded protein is CASSLRGTDTQYF.

DNA for the CDR3: TGTGCCAGCGGGGACAGGGGGACGACAGATACGCAGTATTTT. This gives the protein CASGDRGTTDTQYF. The rearrangement joins TRBV3-1 (or the pseudogene TRBV3-2) to TRBJ2-3, with TRBD1 identical over 11 bases. CDR1 and CDR2 (germline): LGHDT, YNNKEL (reference sequence). The CDR3 is made up of 14 amino acids. V lost 8 bases and J lost 3; bases outside the gene matches: 4.

The CDR3 region has the DNA TGTGCCAGCAGCTTAGTGGTCCAGGGGCGGAACACCATATATTTT. Translating gives CASSLVVQGRNTIYF. The V and J genes are TRBV11-2 and TRBJ1-3, with D perhaps matching TRBD1 (6 bases). CDR3 size: 15 residues. The ends were cut back, 1 base at V and 7 bases at J, with 14 bases in the middle. Germline assignment: CDR1 SGHAT and CDR2 FQNNGV.

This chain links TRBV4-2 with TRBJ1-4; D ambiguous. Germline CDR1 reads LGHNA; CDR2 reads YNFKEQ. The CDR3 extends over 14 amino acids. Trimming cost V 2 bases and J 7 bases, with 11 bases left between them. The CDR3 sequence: CASSQFDASEKLFF. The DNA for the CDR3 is TGTGCCAGCAGCCAATTTGATGCTAGTGAAAAACTGTTTTTT.

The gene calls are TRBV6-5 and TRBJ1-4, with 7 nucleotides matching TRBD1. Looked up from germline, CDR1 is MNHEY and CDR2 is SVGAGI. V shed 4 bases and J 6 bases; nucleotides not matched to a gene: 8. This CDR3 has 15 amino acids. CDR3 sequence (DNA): TGTGCCAGCAGTTCTGGACAGGCGACCTATGAAAAACTGTTTTTT. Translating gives CASSSGQATYEKLFF.

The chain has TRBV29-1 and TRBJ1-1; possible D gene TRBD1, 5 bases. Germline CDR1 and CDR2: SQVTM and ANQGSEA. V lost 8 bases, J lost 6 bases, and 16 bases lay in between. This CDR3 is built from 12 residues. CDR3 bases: TGCAGCTCCCAGGAGGGGTGGTCTGAAGCTTTCTTT. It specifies CSSQEGWSEAFF. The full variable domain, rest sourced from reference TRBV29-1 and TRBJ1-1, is SAVISQKPSRDICQRGTSLTIQCQVDSQVTMMFWYRQQPGQSLTLIATANQGSEATYESGFVIDKFPISRPNLTFSTLTVSNMSPEDSSIYLCSSQEGWSEAFFGQGTRLTVV.

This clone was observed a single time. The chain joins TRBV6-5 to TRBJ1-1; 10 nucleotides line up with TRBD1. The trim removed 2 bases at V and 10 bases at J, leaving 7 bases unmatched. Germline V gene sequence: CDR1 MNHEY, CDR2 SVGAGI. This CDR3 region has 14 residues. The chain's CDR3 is CASSYGGQGGVAFF. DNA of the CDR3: TGTGCCAGCAGTTACGGAGGACAGGGGGGAGTAGCTTTCTTT.